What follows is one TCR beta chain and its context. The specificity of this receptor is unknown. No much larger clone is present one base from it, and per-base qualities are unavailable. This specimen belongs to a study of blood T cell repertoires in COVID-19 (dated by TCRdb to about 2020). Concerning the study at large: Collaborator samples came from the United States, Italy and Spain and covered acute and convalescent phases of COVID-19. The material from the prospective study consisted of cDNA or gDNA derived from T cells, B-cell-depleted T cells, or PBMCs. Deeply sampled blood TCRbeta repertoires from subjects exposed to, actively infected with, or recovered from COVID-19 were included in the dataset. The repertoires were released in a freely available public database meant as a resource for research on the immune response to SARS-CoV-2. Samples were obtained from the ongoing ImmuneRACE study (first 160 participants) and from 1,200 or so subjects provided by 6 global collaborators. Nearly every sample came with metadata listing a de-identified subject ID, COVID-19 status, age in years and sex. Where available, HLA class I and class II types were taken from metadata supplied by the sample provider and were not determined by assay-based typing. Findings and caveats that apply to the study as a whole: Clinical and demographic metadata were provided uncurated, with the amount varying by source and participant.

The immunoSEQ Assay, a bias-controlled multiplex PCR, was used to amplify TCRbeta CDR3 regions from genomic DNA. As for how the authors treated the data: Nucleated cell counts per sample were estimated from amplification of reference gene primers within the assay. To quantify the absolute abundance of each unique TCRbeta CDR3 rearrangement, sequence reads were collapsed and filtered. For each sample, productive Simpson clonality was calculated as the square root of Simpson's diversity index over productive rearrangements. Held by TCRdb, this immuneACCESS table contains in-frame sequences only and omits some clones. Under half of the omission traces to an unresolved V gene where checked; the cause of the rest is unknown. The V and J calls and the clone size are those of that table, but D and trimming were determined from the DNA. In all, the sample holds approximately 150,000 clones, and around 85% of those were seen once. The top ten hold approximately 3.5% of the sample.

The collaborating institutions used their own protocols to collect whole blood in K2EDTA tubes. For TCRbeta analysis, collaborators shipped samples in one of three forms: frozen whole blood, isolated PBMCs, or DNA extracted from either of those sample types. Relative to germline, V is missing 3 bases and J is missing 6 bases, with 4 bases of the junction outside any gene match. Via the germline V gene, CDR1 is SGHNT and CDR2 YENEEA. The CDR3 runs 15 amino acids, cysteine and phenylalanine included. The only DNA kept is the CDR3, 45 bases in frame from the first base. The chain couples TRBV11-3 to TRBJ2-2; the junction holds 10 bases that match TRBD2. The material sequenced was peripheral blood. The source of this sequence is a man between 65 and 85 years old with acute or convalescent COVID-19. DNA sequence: TGTGCCAGCAGCTTCCTAGCGGGAGTTCCCGGGGAGCTGTTTTTT. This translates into CASSFLAGVPGELFF.